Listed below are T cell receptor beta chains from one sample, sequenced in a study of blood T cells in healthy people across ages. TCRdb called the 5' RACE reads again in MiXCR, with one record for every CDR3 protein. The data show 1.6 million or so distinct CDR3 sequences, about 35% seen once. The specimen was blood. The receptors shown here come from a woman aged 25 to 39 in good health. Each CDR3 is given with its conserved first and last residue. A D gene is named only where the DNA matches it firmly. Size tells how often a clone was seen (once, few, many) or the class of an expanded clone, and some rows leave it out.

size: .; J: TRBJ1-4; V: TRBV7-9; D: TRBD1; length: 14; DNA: TGTGCCAGCAGCCAGGGACAGATATATGAAAAACTGTTTTTT; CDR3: CASSQGQIYEKLFF
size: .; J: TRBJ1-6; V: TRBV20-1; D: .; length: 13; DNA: TGCAGTGCTATATGGGTCTCAGATTCACCCCTCCACTTT; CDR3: CSAIWVSDSPLHF
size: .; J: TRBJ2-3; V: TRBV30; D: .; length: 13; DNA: TGTGCCTGGACCCCTCTCCTAGCGGATACGCAGTATTTT; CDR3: CAWTPLLADTQYF
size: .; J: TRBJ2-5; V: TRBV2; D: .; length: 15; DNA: TGTGCCAGCAGTGATCGGGGGCTCCCTTCAGAGACCCAGTACTTC; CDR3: CASSDRGLPSETQYF
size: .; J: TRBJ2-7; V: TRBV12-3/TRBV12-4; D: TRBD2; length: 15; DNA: TGTGCCAGCAGGACGACTAGCGGGAGTACTTACGAGCAGTACTTC; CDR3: CASRTTSGSTYEQYF
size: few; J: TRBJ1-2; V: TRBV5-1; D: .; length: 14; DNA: TGCGCCAGCAGCTTACTACCGGGACAACTCCACAACACCTTC; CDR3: CASSLLPGQLHNTF
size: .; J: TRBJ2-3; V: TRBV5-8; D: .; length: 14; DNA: TGTGCCAGCAGCTCAATCGTCTACACAGATACGCAGTATTTT; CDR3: CASSSIVYTDTQYF
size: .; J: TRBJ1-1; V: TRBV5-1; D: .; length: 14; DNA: TGCGCCAGCGCCGCCGAGACAGAGAACACTGAAGCTTTCTTT; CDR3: CASAAETENTEAFF
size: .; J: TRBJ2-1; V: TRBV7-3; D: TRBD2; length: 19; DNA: TGTGCCAGCAGCTTAAGAGGGACTAGCGGGGGCGGCTCCTACAATGAGCAGTTCTTC; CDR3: CASSLRGTSGGGSYNEQFF
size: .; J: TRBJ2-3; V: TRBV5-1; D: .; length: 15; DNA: TGCGCCAGCAGCTTGGGAGAGTTTAGCACAGATACGCAGTATTTT; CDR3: CASSLGEFSTDTQYF
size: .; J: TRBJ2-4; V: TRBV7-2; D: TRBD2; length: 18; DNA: TGTGCCAGCAGCTTAGTGCTAGCGGGGAACGTCGGGAGAGAGGCCCAGTACTTC; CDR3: CASSLVLAGNVGREAQYF
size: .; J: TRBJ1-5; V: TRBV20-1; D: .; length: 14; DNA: TGCAGTGCTTTTCCCGAAAGTAGCAATCAGCCCCAGCATTTT; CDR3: CSAFPESSNQPQHF
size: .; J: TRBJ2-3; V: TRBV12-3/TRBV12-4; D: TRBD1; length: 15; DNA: TGTGCCAGCAGTTTAGTTAATAACAGGGGGAATACGCAGTATTTT; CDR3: CASSLVNNRGNTQYF
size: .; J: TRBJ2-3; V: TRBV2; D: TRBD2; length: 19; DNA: TGTGCCAGCAGACCTCGTCCCGGGACTAGCGGGGGGCCCACAGATACGCAGTATTTT; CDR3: CASRPRPGTSGGPTDTQYF
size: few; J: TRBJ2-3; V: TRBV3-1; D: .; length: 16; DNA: TGTGCCAGCAGCCAAGGTGTCCGGACAGACACAGATACGCAGTATTTT; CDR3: CASSQGVRTDTDTQYF
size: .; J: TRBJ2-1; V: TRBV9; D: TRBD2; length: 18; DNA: TGTGCCAGCAACCCTCCCCTGGGGACTAGCGGAACTCACAATGAGCAGTTCTTC; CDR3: CASNPPLGTSGTHNEQFF
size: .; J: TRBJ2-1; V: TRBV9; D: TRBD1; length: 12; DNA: TGTGCCAGCAGCGTGGACAGGGGTGAGCAGTTCTTC; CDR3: CASSVDRGEQFF
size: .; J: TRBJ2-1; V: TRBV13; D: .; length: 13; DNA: TGTGCCAGCAGGTTTAGCTCCTACAATGAGCAGTTCTTC; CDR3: CASRFSSYNEQFF
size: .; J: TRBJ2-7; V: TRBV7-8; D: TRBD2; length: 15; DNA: TGTGCCAGCAGCAGTGGACTAGCTCGGTACTACGAGCAGTACTTC; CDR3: CASSSGLARYYEQYF
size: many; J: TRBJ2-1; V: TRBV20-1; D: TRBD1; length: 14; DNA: TGCAGTGCAAAGGACAGGAGCTCCTACAATGAGCAGTTCTTC; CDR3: CSAKDRSSYNEQFF
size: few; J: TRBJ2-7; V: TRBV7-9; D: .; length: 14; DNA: TGTGCCAGCAGCTTAGAAGAGACGGGATACGAGCAGTACTTC; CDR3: CASSLEETGYEQYF
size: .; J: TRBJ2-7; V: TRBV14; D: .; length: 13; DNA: TGTGCCAGCCGCTCAGGGGACTCCTACGAGCAGTACTTC; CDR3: CASRSGDSYEQYF
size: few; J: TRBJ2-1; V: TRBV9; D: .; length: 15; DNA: TGTGCCAGCAGCGTAAGGAGGGGGGGTTACAATGAGCAGTTCTTC; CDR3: CASSVRRGGYNEQFF
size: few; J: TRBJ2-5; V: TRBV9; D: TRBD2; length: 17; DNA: TGTGCCAGCAGCCTGAATCTAGCGGGAGGGCCGGAAGAGACCCAGTACTTC; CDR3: CASSLNLAGGPEETQYF
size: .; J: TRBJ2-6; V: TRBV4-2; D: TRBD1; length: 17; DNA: TGTGCCAGCAGCCACTCCAGGACAGGTACTGGGGCCAACGTCCTGACTTTC; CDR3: CASSHSRTGTGANVLTF
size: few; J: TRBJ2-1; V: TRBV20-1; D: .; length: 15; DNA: TGCAGTGCTAGAGAACCGGGAGTCCTCGACAATGAGCAGTTCTTC; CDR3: CSAREPGVLDNEQFF
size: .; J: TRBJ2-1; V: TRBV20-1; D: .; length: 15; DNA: TGCAGTGCTAGAGACCACGGCGAAGGTTACAATGAGCAGTTCTTC; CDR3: CSARDHGEGYNEQFF
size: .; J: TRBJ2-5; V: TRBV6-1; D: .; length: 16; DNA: TGTGCCAGCAGTGAACCGTCGCGGTTTCCTCAAGAGACCCAGTACTTC; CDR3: CASSEPSRFPQETQYF
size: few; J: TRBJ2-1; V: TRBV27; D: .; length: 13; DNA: TGTGCCAGCAGTTCCGGGTCCAGCAATGAGCAGTTCTTC; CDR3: CASSSGSSNEQFF
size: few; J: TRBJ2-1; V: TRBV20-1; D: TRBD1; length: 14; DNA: TGCAGTGCTCGACAGGGGGCTAGGTACAATGAGCAGTTCTTC; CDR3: CSARQGARYNEQFF
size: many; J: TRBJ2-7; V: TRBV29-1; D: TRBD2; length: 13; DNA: TGCAGCGTTGCAGGCGGGGGGTCCTACGAGCAGTACTTC; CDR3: CSVAGGGSYEQYF
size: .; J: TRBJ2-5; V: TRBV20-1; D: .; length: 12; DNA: TGCAGTGCTGGCGACATCGCCGAGACCCAGTACTTC; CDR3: CSAGDIAETQYF
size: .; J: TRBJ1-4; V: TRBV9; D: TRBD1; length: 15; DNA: TGTGCCAGCAGCGTAGGAGGGACAGGGTCCCCAAAACTGTTTTTT; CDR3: CASSVGGTGSPKLFF
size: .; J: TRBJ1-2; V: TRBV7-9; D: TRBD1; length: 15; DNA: TGTGCCAGCAGCGATTGGGACAGAGTAGACTATGGCTACACCTTC; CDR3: CASSDWDRVDYGYTF
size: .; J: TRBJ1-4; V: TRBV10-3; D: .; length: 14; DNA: TGTGCCATCAGGGACGGGACGAATAATGAAAAACTGTTTTTT; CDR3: CAIRDGTNNEKLFF
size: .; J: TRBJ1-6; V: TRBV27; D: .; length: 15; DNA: TGTGCCAGCGGATCCTGGGTCCCAGGGTCTTCACCCCTCCACTTT; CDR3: CASGSWVPGSSPLHF
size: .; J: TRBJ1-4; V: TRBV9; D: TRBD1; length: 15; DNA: TGTGCCAGCAGCGTTCGGACAGGGGCGAATGAAAAACTGTTTTTT; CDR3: CASSVRTGANEKLFF
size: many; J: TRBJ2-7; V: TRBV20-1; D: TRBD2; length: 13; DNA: TGCAGTGCTATCAGGACTAGCGGGTACGAGCAGTACTTC; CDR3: CSAIRTSGYEQYF
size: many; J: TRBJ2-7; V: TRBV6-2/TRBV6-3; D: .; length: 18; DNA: TGTGCCAGCAGTTACCATTTCGCCCCGGGACTTCCGACCTACGAGCAGTACTTC; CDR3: CASSYHFAPGLPTYEQYF
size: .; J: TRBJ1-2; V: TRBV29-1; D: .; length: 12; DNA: TGCAGCGTTGTGGAGGGAAACTATGGCTACACCTTC; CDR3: CSVVEGNYGYTF
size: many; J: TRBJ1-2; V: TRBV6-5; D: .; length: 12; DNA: TGTGCCAGCACCCCGACGGGACGAGGCTACACCTTC; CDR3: CASTPTGRGYTF
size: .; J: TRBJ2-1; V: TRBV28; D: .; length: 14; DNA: TGTGCCAGCAGTAACGGACAGACCGGCAATGAGCAGTTCTTC; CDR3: CASSNGQTGNEQFF
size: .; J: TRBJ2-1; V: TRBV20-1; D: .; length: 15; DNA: TGCAGTGCTAGTAGACGGTCGAGCTCCTACAATGAGCAGTTCTTC; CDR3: CSASRRSSSYNEQFF